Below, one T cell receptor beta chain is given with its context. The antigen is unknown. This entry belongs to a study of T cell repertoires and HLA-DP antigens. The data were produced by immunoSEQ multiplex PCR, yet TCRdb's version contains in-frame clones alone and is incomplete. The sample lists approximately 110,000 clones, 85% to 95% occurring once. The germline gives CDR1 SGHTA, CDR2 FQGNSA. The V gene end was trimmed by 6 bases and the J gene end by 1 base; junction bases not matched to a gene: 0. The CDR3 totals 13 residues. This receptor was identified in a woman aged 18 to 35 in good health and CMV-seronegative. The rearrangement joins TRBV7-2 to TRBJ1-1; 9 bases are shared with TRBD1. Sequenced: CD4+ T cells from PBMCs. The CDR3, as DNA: TGTGCCAGCAGGACAGGGGGGAACACTGAAGCTTTCTTT. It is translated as CASRTGGNTEAFF.